This T cell receptor (beta chain) was identified during a study of cytomegalovirus exposure and HLA in healthy donors. Findings and caveats of the study: Reportedly, diagnosis of cytomegalovirus status by the classifier showed high specificity and sensitivity. Subsequent analysis found a tendency for first-cohort TCR clusters to co-occur within the 120 or so validation repertoires.

Of note for this clone: Its target is not known.

Trimming removed 1 base from V and 6 bases from J; junction bases left unmatched: 9. Germline CDR1 and CDR2: PRHDT and FYEKMQ (reference sequence). The CDR3 spans 16 residues. The protocol was immunoSEQ multiplex PCR, while the TCRdb copy is restricted to in-frame clones and leaves out a portion. In the table there are about 220,000 clones, 85% to 90% of which are singletons. Sequencing used PBMCs. This sequence originates from a woman younger than 35 in good health and CMV-seronegative. The chain couples TRBV13 to TRBJ2-1; 7 positions match TRBD2. The CDR3 loop is CASSLELADRANEQFF. Here the CDR3 DNA reads TGTGCCAGCAGCTTAGAGCTAGCGGATAGGGCCAATGAGCAGTTCTTC.